This TCR beta chain originates from a study of shared clonotypes between healthy human individuals. This clone was observed a single time. Its antigen is currently unknown. The identical CDR3 is also encoded by other nucleotide sequences in the sample. Overall study findings and caveats: An effect of sequencing depth on clonotype sharing among donors was expected.

CD45RO-negative CD8 cells positively selected for CCR7 made up the naive population, which excluded terminally differentiated effector memory CD45RA+ cells. Evenly divided among several immunoSEQ plates was the genomic DNA of each subset. Produced via immunoSEQ multiplex PCR; TCRdb's table is partial and in-frame only. The data hold about 2.1 million clones, with approximately 92% observed a single time. Sequencing was done on a sample of naive CD8+ T cells from PBMCs. This TCR derives from a man between 18 and 35 years old in good health. Some clones in this sample may be carry-over from other donors' samples.

For the CDR3, the DNA is TGTGCCAGCAGTTTACACAGAACAGATACGCAGTATTTT. It codes for CASSLHRTDTQYF. V and J are TRBV27 and TRBJ2-3; no firm D call. V lost 2 bases and J 3 bases, leaving 6 bases between the germline ends. CDR1 and CDR2 from the germline V gene are MNHEY and SMNVEV (reference sequence). The CDR3 extends over 13 amino acids.